Listed below are T cell receptor beta chains from one sample, sequenced in a study of blood T cell repertoires in COVID-19. Sequencing was performed with immunoSEQ multiplex PCR; in TCRdb, only in-frame clones are kept and a portion is missing. The sample includes tens of thousands of clones, 70% to 90% of them seen just once. The specimen sequenced was peripheral blood. The receptor source for this set is a man aged 45-65 years with COVID-19, enrolled during active disease. Each CDR3 is given with its conserved first and last residue. Fields, in order: CDR3 DNA, CDR3 protein, V gene, clone size, D gene, J gene. A D gene is named only where the DNA matches it firmly. Part of the rows lack a size; the others show once, few, many or a class for expanded clones.

CDR3 DNA: TGTGCCAGCAGTTTATCGGTCGGCGGGGGGGCCTCCTACGAGCAGTACTTC
CDR3 protein: CASSLSVGGGASYEQYF
V gene: TRBV27
clone size: -
D gene: TRBD2
J gene: TRBJ2-7

CDR3 DNA: TGCGCCAGCAGCTTATCGATCCCCACTCCCTACAATGAGCAGTTCTTC
CDR3 protein: CASSLSIPTPYNEQFF
V gene: TRBV5-1
clone size: -
D gene: -
J gene: TRBJ2-1

CDR3 DNA: TGTGCCAGCAGCTTAGCGATGGGGACAGGGTTCTCTGGAAACACCATATATTTT
CDR3 protein: CASSLAMGTGFSGNTIYF
V gene: TRBV7-9
clone size: once
D gene: TRBD1
J gene: TRBJ1-3

CDR3 DNA: TGTGCCAGCAGCACCGGGGGGGGGAGCAATCAGCCCCAGCATTTT
CDR3 protein: CASSTGGGSNQPQHF
V gene: TRBV5-4
clone size: -
D gene: -
J gene: TRBJ1-5

CDR3 DNA: TGCAGCGCGACAGGGATAAACTATGGCTACACCTTC
CDR3 protein: CSATGINYGYTF
V gene: TRBV29-1
clone size: -
D gene: TRBD1
J gene: TRBJ1-2

CDR3 DNA: TGTGCCAGCAGTTACACTATCTCTGGGGCCAACGTCCTGACTTTC
CDR3 protein: CASSYTISGANVLTF
V gene: TRBV6-5
clone size: -
D gene: -
J gene: TRBJ2-6

CDR3 DNA: TGTGCCAGCAGCGAGTCCCCGAGGAACACTGAAGCTTTCTTT
CDR3 protein: CASSESPRNTEAFF
V gene: TRBV11-3
clone size: -
D gene: -
J gene: TRBJ1-1

CDR3 DNA: TGTGCCAGCAGTGAAGACAGATACACAGATACGCAGTATTTT
CDR3 protein: CASSEDRYTDTQYF
V gene: TRBV6-1
clone size: -
D gene: -
J gene: TRBJ2-3

CDR3 DNA: TGTGCCAGCAGTACCTACGACAGCGTGAACACTGAAGCTTTCTTT
CDR3 protein: CASSTYDSVNTEAFF
V gene: TRBV6-5
clone size: -
D gene: -
J gene: TRBJ1-1

CDR3 DNA: TGTGCCAGCAGCCCCGGGACTCCAGCCTATGGCTACACCTTC
CDR3 protein: CASSPGTPAYGYTF
V gene: TRBV3-1/TRBV3-2
clone size: few
D gene: -
J gene: TRBJ1-2

CDR3 DNA: TGTGCCAGCACCGCGAAATATGGCTACACCTTC
CDR3 protein: CASTAKYGYTF
V gene: TRBV2
clone size: once
D gene: -
J gene: TRBJ1-2

CDR3 DNA: TGTGCCAGCAGTGGAGGTAGCGGGGGGGCCGGTGAGCAGTTCTTC
CDR3 protein: CASSGGSGGAGEQFF
V gene: TRBV2
clone size: once
D gene: TRBD2
J gene: TRBJ2-1

CDR3 DNA: TGTGCCAGCAGTGCCGACTGGGGGGGGAAAGATACGCAGTATTTT
CDR3 protein: CASSADWGGKDTQYF
V gene: TRBV2
clone size: -
D gene: TRBD2
J gene: TRBJ2-3

CDR3 DNA: TGTGCCAGCAGTGAGCAGGGGGCTGGCAGTGAGCAGTTCTTC
CDR3 protein: CASSEQGAGSEQFF
V gene: TRBV2
clone size: -
D gene: TRBD1
J gene: TRBJ2-1

CDR3 DNA: TGCGCCAGCAGCTTGGAGTCAGGTTCCCGGGATACGCAGTATTTT
CDR3 protein: CASSLESGSRDTQYF
V gene: TRBV5-1
clone size: -
D gene: -
J gene: TRBJ2-3

CDR3 DNA: TGTGCCAGCAGTTTAAAGGGACAGAGCTCCTATAATTCACCCCTCCACTTT
CDR3 protein: CASSLKGQSSYNSPLHF
V gene: TRBV28
clone size: -
D gene: TRBD1
J gene: TRBJ1-6

CDR3 DNA: TGTGCCACTGGACAGGGGGCTTACAATGAGCAGTTCTTC
CDR3 protein: CATGQGAYNEQFF
V gene: TRBV10-3
clone size: -
D gene: TRBD1
J gene: TRBJ2-1

CDR3 DNA: TGTGCCAGCAGCAACCCAGAAGGGGAAGAGACCCAGTACTTC
CDR3 protein: CASSNPEGEETQYF
V gene: TRBV11-1
clone size: once
D gene: -
J gene: TRBJ2-5

CDR3 DNA: TGTGCCAGCAGTGCAAAGGGACAGACGCTGAACACTGAAGCTTTCTTT
CDR3 protein: CASSAKGQTLNTEAFF
V gene: TRBV6-1
clone size: -
D gene: TRBD1
J gene: TRBJ1-1

CDR3 DNA: TGTGCCAGCAGCCAAGGGGCTAGCGGGGGGTTCACCGGGGAGCTGTTTTTT
CDR3 protein: CASSQGASGGFTGELFF
V gene: TRBV3-1/TRBV3-2
clone size: -
D gene: TRBD2
J gene: TRBJ2-2

CDR3 DNA: TGTGCCAGCAGCCAACATGGGCTAGCGGGGAACACCGGGGAGCTGTTTTTT
CDR3 protein: CASSQHGLAGNTGELFF
V gene: TRBV16
clone size: -
D gene: TRBD2
J gene: TRBJ2-2

CDR3 DNA: TGTGCCAGCAGTTTGGACACGTATCAGCCCCAGCATTTT
CDR3 protein: CASSLDTYQPQHF
V gene: TRBV12-3/TRBV12-4
clone size: -
D gene: -
J gene: TRBJ1-5